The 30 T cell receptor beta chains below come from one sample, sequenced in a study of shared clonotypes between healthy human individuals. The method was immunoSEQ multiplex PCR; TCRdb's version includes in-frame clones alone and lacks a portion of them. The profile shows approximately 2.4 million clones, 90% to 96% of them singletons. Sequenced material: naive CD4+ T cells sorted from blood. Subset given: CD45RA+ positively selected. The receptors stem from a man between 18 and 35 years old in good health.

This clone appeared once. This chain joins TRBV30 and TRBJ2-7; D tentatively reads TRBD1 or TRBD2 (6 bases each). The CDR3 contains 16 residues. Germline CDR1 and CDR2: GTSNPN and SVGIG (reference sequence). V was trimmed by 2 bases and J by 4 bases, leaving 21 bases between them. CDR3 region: CAWSTRGGGKKYEQYF. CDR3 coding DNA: TGTGCCTGGAGTACACGCGGAGGGGGAAAAAAGTACGAGCAGTACTTC. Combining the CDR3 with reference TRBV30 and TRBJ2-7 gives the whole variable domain SQTIHQWPATLVQPVGSPLSLECTVEGTSNPNLYWYRQAAGRGLQLLFYSVGIGQISSEVPQNLSASRPQDRQFILSSKKLLLSDSGFYLCAWSTRGGGKKYEQYFGPGTRLTVT.

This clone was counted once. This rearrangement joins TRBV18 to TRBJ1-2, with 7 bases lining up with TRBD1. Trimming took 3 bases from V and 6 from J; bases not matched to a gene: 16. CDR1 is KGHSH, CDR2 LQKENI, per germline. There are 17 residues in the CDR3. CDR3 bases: TGTGCCAGCTCACCCGACGTCGCGGGACAGCGACTCAATGGCTACACCTTC. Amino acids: CASSPDVAGQRLNGYTF.

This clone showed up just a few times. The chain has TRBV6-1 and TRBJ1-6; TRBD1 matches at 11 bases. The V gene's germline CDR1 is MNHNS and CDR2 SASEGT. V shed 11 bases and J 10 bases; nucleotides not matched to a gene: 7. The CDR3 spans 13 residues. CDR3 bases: TGTGCCGGCGGACAGGGGGCTCAGTCACCCCTCCACTTT. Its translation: CAGGQGAQSPLHF.

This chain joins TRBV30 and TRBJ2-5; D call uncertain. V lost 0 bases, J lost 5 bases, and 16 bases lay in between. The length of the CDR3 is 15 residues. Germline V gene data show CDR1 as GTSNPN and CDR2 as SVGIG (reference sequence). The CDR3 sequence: CAWSVVGLKGETQYF. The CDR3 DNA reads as TGTGCCTGGAGTGTAGTGGGCCTTAAAGGGGAGACCCAGTACTTC.

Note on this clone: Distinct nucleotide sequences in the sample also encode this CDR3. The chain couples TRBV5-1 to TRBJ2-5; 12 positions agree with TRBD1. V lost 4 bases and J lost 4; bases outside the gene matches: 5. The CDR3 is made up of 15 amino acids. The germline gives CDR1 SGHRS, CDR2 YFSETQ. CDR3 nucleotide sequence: TGCGCCAGCAGCCAAGGGACAGGGGGCGGAGAGACCCAGTACTTC. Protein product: CASSQGTGGGETQYF.

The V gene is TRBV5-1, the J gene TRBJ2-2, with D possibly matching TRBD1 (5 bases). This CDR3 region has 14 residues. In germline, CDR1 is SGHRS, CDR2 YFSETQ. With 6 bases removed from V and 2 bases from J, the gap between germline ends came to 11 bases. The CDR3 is CASMGPLNTGELFF. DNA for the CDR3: TGCGCCAGCATGGGGCCCCTAAACACCGGGGAGCTGTTTTTT.

In DNA form, the CDR3 reads TGTGCCAGCAGTGACTCGGGGGACATACGCAATCAGCCCCAGCATTTT. This codes for CASSDSGDIRNQPQHF. The gene calls are TRBV6-4 and TRBJ1-5, with D maybe TRBD1 (6 bases). With 0 bases removed from V and 2 bases from J, the gap between germline ends came to 11 bases. CDR1 is MRHNA and CDR2 is SNTAGT in the germline V gene. This CDR3 has 16 residues.

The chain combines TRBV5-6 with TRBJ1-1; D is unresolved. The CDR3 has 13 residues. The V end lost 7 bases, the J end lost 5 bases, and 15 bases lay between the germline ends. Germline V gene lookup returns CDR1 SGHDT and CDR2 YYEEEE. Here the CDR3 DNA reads TGTGCCAGCGCAGCCCTCCCGAATACTGAAGCTTTCTTT. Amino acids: CASAALPNTEAFF.

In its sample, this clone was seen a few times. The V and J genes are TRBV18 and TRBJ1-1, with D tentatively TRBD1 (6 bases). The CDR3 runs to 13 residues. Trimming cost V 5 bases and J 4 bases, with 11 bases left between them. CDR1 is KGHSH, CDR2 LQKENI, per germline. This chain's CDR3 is CASSSVRGTEAFF. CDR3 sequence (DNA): TGTGCCAGCTCATCTGTCAGGGGCACTGAAGCTTTCTTT.

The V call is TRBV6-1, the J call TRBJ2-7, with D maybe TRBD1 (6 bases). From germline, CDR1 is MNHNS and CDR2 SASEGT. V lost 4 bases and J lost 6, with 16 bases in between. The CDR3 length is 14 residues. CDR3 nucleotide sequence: TGTGCCAGCAGTGTATGGCAGGGGCCGGTCGAGCAGTACTTC. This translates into CASSVWQGPVEQYF.

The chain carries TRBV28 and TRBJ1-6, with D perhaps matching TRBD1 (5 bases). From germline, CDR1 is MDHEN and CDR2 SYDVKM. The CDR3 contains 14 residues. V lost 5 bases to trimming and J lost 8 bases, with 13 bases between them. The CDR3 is CASSRKGSYSPLHF. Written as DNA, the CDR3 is TGTGCCAGCAGTCGGAAGGGGAGTTATTCACCCCTCCACTTT.

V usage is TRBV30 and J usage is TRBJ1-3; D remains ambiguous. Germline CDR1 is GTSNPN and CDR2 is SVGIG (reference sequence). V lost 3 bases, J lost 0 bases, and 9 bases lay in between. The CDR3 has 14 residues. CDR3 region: CAWRLGISGNTIYF. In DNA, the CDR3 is TGTGCCTGGAGATTAGGCATCTCTGGAAACACCATATATTTT.

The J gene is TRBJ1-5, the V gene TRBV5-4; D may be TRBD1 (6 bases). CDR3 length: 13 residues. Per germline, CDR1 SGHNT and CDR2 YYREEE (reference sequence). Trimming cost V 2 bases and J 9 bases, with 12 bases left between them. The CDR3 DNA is TGTGCCAGCAGCTTACAGGGAGCCTCGCCCCAGCATTTT. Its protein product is CASSLQGASPQHF.

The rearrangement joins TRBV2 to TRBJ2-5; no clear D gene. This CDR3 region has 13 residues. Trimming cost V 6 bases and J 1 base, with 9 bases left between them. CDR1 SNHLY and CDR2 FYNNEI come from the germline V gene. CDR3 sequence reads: CASSPILQETQYF. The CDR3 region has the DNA TGTGCCAGCAGCCCTATTCTCCAAGAGACCCAGTACTTC.

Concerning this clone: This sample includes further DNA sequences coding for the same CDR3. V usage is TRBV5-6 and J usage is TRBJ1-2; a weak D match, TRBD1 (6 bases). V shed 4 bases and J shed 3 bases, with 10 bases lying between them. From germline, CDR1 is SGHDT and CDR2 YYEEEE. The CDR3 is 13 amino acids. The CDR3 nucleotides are TGTGCCAGCAGCCTACAGGGAGACTATGGCTACACCTTC. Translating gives CASSLQGDYGYTF.

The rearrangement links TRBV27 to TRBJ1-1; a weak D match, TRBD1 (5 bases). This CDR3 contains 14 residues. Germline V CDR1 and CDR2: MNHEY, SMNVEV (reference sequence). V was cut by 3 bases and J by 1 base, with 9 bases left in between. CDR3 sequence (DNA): TGTGCCAGCAGTTTCCTTGACAGGAACACTGAAGCTTTCTTT. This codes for CASSFLDRNTEAFF.

The CDR3 sequence is CAIRNELDTEAFF. CDR3 nucleotides: TGTGCCATCAGGAACGAACTCGACACTGAAGCTTTCTTT. The V gene is TRBV10-3, the J gene TRBJ1-1, with D hard to call. Trimming cost V 6 bases and J 3 bases, with 11 bases left between them. The CDR3 length is 13 residues. Germline CDR1 reads ENHRY; CDR2 reads SYGVKD.

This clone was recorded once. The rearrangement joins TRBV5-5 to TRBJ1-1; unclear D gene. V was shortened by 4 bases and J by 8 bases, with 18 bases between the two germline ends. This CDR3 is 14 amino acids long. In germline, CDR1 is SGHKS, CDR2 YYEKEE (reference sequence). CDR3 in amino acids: CASSEDEARSEAFF. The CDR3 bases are TGTGCCAGCAGCGAGGATGAGGCCCGCTCGGAAGCTTTCTTT.

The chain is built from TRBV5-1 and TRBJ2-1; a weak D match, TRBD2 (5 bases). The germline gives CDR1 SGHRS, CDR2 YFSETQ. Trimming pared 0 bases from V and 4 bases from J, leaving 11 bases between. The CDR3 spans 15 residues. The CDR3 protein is CASSLGEMVYNEQFF. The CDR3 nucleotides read TGCGCCAGCAGCTTGGGGGAGATGGTTTACAATGAGCAGTTCTTC.

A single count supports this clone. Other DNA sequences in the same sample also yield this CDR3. CDR3 sequence reads: CASSEQGATNEKLFF. For the CDR3, the DNA is TGTGCCAGCAGTGAACAGGGTGCAACTAATGAAAAACTGTTTTTT. The chain combines TRBV6-1 with TRBJ1-4, with TRBD1 as a possible D gene (5 bases). Per the germline V gene, CDR1 is MNHNS and CDR2 is SASEGT. The CDR3 has 15 residues. The V and J ends lost 2 bases and 0 bases respectively, with 7 bases between them.

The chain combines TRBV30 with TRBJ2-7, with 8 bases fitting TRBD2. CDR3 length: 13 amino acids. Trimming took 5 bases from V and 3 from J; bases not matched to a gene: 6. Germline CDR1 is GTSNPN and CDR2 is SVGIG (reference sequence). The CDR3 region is CAWEAGVVYEQYF. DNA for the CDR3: TGTGCCTGGGAAGCGGGAGTGGTCTACGAGCAGTACTTC.

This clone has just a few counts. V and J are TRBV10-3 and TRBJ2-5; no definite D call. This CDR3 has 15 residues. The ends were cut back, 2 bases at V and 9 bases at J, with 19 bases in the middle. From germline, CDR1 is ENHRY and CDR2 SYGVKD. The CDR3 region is CAISERESPVGSQYF. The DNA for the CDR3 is TGTGCCATCAGTGAGAGGGAAAGCCCGGTAGGGTCCCAGTACTTC.

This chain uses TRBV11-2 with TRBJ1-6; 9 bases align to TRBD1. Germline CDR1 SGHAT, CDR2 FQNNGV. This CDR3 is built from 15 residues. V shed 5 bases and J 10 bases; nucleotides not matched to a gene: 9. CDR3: CASSGDRAAGSPLHF. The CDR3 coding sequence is TGTGCCAGCAGCGGGGACAGGGCCGCTGGGTCACCCCTCCACTTT.

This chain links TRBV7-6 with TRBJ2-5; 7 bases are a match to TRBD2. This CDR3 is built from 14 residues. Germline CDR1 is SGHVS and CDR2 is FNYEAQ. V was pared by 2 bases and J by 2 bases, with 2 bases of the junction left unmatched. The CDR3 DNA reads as TGTGCCAGCAGCTTACTCGGGGGGCAAGAGACCCAGTACTTC. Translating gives CASSLLGGQETQYF.

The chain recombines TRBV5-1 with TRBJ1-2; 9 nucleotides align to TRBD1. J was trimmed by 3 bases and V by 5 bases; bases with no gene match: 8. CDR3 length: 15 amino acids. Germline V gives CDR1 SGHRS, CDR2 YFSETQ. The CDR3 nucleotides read TGCGCCAGCAGTTATACAGGGGGCGTTGACTATGGCTACACCTTC. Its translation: CASSYTGGVDYGYTF.

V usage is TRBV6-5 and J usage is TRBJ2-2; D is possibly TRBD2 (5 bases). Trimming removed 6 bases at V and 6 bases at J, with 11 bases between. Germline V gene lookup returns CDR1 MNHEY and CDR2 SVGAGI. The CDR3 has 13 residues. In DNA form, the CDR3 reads TGTGCCAGCAGCCCCACTAGGGCCGGGGAGCTGTTTTTT. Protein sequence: CASSPTRAGELFF.

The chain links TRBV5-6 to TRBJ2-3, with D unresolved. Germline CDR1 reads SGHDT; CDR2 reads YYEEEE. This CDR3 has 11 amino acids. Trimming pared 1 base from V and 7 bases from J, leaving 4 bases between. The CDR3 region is CASSLSNTQYF. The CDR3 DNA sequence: TGTGCCAGCAGCTTGTCGAATACGCAGTATTTT.

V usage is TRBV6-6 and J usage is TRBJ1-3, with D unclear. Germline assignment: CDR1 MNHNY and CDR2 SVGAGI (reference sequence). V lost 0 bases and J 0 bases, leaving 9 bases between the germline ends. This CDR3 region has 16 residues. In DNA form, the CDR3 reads TGTGCCAGCAGTTACTCGGGCAGGACCTCTGGAAACACCATATATTTT. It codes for CASSYSGRTSGNTIYF.

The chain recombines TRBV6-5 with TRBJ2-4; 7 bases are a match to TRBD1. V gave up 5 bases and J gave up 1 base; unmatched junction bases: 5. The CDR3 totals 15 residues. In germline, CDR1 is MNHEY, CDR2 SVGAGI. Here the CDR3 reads CASSVGGSAKNIQYF. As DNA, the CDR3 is TGTGCCAGCAGTGTAGGGGGCTCGGCCAAAAACATTCAGTACTTC.

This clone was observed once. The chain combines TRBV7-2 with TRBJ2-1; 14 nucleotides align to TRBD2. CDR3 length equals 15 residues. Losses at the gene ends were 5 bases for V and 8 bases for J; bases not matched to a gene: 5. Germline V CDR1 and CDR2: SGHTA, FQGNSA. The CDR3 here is CASSLGLAGVDEQFF. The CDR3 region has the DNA TGTGCCAGCAGCCTGGGACTAGCGGGAGTCGATGAGCAGTTCTTC.